These 4 T cell receptor beta chains were sequenced from one sample in a study of cytomegalovirus exposure and HLA in healthy donors. In the PCR, 60 Vbeta and 13 Jbeta primers were used. Clones were sequenced by immunoSEQ multiplex PCR, and TCRdb holds only the in-frame ones, with some missing. The sample has approximately 130,000 clones, about 75% seen once. Sequencing was carried out using PBMCs. The receptors derive from a woman between 40 and 55 years old in good health and CMV-seropositive.

The chain has TRBV9 and TRBJ1-2, with 8 bases matching TRBD1. V shed 0 bases, J shed 5 bases, and the junction held 6 bases outside the gene matches. The germline V gene encodes CDR1 SGDLS and CDR2 YYNGEE. The CDR3 runs to 15 residues. The chain's CDR3 is CASSVGQDREYGYTF. CDR3 nucleotides: TGTGCCAGCAGCGTAGGTCAGGACAGGGAATATGGCTACACCTTC.

The CDR3 loop is CSVERRAGAFDEQYF. The CDR3 region has the DNA TGCAGCGTTGAAAGGCGTGCGGGAGCGTTCGACGAGCAGTACTTC. This rearrangement joins TRBV29-1 to TRBJ2-7; 7 nucleotides line up with TRBD2. Looked up from germline, CDR1 is SQVTM and CDR2 is ANQGSEA. V was clipped by 2 bases and J by 5 bases; unmatched bases: 12. This CDR3 comprises 15 residues.

This clone has just one count. The chain uses TRBV5-4 and TRBJ2-1, with 9 bases identical to TRBD1. Germline loops: CDR1 SGHNT, CDR2 YYREEE (reference sequence). This CDR3 is built from 16 residues. With 0 bases clipped from V and 2 bases from J, the junction kept 3 bases outside the gene matches. The CDR3, as DNA: TGTGCCAGCAGCTTGGCGGACAGGGGCCCCTACAATGAGCAGTTCTTC. Residues: CASSLADRGPYNEQFF. Together with reference TRBV5-4 and TRBJ2-1, the CDR3 gives the full variable domain: ETGVTQSPTHLIKTRGQQVTLRCSSQSGHNTVSWYQQALGQGPQFIFQYYREEENGRGNFPPRFSGLQFPNYSSELNVNALELDDSALYLCASSLADRGPYNEQFFGPGTRLTVL.

The chain is built from TRBV7-3 and TRBJ2-3, with D maybe TRBD1 (5 bases). Germline V gives CDR1 SGHTA, CDR2 FQGTGA. V dropped 2 bases and J dropped 6 bases, with 6 bases sitting between them. CDR3 length equals 12 residues. The chain's CDR3 is CASSLQGDTQYF. CDR3 DNA sequence: TGTGCCAGCAGCTTACAGGGTGATACGCAGTATTTT.